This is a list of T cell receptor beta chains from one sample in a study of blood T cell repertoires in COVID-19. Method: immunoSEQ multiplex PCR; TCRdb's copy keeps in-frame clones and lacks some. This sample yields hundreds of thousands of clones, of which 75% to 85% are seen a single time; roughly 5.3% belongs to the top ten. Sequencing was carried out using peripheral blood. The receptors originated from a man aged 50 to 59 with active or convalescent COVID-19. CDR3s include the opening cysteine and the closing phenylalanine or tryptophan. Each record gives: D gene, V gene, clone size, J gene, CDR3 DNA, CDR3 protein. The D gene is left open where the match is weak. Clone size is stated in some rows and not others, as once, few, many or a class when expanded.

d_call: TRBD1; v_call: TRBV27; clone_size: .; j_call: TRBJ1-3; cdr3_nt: TGTGCCAGCAGTTCTTTAGACAGGGTGGGCACCATATATTTT; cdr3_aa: CASSSLDRVGTIYF
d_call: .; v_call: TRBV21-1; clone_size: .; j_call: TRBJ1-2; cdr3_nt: TGTGCCAGCAACAAATTTTTAAAGGGAGGGTGTTTCGTTGGCTACACCTTC; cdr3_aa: CASNKFLKGGCFVGYTF
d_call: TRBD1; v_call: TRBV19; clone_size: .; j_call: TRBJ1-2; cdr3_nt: TGTGCCAGTAGGAACAACAGGGGGCCCAACTATGGCTACACCTTC; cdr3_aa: CASRNNRGPNYGYTF
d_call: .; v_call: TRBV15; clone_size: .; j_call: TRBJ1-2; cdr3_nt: TGTGCCACCAGCAGCAGTAACTATGGCTACACCTTC; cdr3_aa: CATSSSNYGYTF
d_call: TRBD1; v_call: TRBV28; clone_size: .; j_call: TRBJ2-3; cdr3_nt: TGTGCCAGCAGTTTTGAGGACCGGGACAGGGGAAGTACGCAGTATTTT; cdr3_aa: CASSFEDRDRGSTQYF
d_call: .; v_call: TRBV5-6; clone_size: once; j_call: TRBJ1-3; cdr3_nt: TGTGCCAGCAGCTTGGGCAGGTTTGGAAACACCATATATTTT; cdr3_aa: CASSLGRFGNTIYF
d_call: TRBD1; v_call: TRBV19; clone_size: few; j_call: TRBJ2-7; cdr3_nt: TGTGCCAGTAGTCTACTGGACAGGGGGCATGAGCAGTACTTC; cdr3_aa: CASSLLDRGHEQYF
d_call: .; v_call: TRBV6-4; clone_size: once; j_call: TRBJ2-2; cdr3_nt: TGTGCCAGCAGTGAGGATAAGAACTCGGGGGACTTGAACACCGGGGAGCTGTTTTTT; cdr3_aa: CASSEDKNSGDLNTGELFF
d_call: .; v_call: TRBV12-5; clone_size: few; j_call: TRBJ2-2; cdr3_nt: TGTGCTAGTGGGAGATCGATTAGTCGGGAGCTGTTTTTT; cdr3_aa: CASGRSISRELFF
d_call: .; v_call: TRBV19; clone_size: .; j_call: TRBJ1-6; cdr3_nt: TGTGCCAGCAATAGTGGTCGGTTAAGAGCAAATTCACCCCTCCACTTT; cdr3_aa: CASNSGRLRANSPLHF